Given below is one T cell receptor (beta chain) in context. Its antigen is not known. J lost 5 bases, V lost 2 bases, and 10 bases had no gene match. The CDR3 runs 17 residues. The germline gives CDR1 SGHVS, CDR2 FNYEAQ. The assay was run at deep level. Assay used: immunoSEQ multiplex PCR; TCRdb lists only in-frame clones, some missing. The table has some 690,000 clones, roughly 87% seen once. The data originate from a study of shared clonotypes between healthy human individuals. At the level of the study: CD4 naive and memory got three plates each, CD8 naive two, CD8 memory one.

Overall study findings and caveats: Investigators expected sequencing depth to affect clonotype sharing among donors. Non-shared clonotypes were found to have lower generation probabilities than the clonotypes that were shared by all four of the sorted-subset donors.

The V and J genes are TRBV7-6 and TRBJ2-1; 9 bases are a match to TRBD2. The TCR originated in a young man in good health. Some clones in this sample may be carry-over from other donors' samples. Sequenced input: memory CD8+ T cells from PBMCs. The subset is: CD45RO+ cells pooled with CCR7-negative TemRA cells. This CDR3 reads CASSLSGGGRENNEQFF. The CDR3 DNA sequence: TGTGCCAGCAGCTTATCCGGGGGCGGGAGGGAAAACAATGAGCAGTTCTTC.